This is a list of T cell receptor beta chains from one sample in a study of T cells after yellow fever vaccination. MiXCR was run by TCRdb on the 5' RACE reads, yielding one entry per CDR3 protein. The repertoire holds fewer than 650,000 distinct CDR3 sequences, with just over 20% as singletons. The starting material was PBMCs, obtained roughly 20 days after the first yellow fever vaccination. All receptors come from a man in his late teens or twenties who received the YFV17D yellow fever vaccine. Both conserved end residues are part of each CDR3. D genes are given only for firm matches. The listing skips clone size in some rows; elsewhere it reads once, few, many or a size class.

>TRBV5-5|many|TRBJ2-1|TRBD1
TGTGCCAGCAGCTTCCGGGACAGGGGTTACTATGAGCAGTTCTTC
CASSFRDRGYYEQFF
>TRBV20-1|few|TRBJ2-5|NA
TGCAGTGCTTCCCGACCCATAGACCACCAAGAGACCCAGTACTTC
CSASRPIDHQETQYF
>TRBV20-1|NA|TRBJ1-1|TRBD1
TGCAGTGCAGGGACAGGGGGAGACACTGAAGCTTTCTTT
CSAGTGGDTEAFF
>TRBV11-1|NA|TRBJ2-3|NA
TGTGCCAGCAGCTTAGCGGGGACCTCTAGAAGCGGCTCAGATACGCAGTATTTT
CASSLAGTSRSGSDTQYF
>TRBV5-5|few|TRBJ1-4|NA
TGTGCCAGCAGCGGAGCCTTGACAGATAATGAAAAACTGTTTTTT
CASSGALTDNEKLFF
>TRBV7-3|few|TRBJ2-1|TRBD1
TGTGCCAGCAGCTACGACAGGGGACCTTACAATGAGCAGTTCTTC
CASSYDRGPYNEQFF
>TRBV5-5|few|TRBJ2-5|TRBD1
TGTGCCAGCAGTAGAAGACAGGGAGAAGAGACCCAGTACTTC
CASSRRQGEETQYF
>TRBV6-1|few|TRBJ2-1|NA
TGTGCCAGCAGTGTAACCGGGAATGAGCAGTTCTTC
CASSVTGNEQFF
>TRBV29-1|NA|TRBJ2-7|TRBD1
TGCAGCGTTGCCGGGACAGCCTACGAGCAGTACTTC
CSVAGTAYEQYF
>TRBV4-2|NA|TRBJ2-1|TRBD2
TGTGCCAGCAGCCATACTAGCGGGGGGGCCCTCAATGAGCAGTTCTTT
CASSHTSGGALNEQFF
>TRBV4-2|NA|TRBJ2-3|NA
TGTGCCAGCAGCCAAGGAGTGGGGCCCTCAGATACGCAGTATTTT
CASSQGVGPSDTQYF
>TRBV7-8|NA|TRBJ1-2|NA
TGTGCCAGCAGCCAGAGCTCGACAGGTTATGGCTACACCTTC
CASSQSSTGYGYTF
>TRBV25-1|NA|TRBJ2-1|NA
TGTGCCAGCAAGGGCCTATCTGAGCAGTTCTTC
CASKGLSEQFF
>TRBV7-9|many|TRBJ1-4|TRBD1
TGTGCCAGCAGCTTAGGAGACAGGGGAACTAATGAAAAACTGTTTTTT
CASSLGDRGTNEKLFF
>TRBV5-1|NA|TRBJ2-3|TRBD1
TGCGCCAGCAGCGGGGACAGGACGCAGTATTTT
CASSGDRTQYF
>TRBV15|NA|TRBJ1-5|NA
TGTGCCACCAGCAGAGACTGGACCGTAATCGGCAATCAGCCCCAGCATTTT
CATSRDWTVIGNQPQHF
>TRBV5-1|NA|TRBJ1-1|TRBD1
TGCGCCAGCAGCCCCGGGACAGGCGCAAATCCGATGAACACTGAAGCTTTCTTT
CASSPGTGANPMNTEAFF
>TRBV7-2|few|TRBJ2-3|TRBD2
TGTGCCAGCAGCTTAGCAAGCGGGACGGAGATTCAGTATTTT
CASSLASGTEIQYF
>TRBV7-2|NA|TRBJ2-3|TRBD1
TGTGCCAGCAGCCCGAATTGGGACAGGGCGGGAGATACGCAGTATTTT
CASSPNWDRAGDTQYF
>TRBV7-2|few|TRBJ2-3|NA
TGTGCCAGCAGCTACGGACCGAGGGGCACAGATACGCAGTATTTT
CASSYGPRGTDTQYF
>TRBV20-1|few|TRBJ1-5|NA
TGCAGTGCTAGCAGTGACAGTTATAGCAATCAGCCCCAGCATTTT
CSASSDSYSNQPQHF
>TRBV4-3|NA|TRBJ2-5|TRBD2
TGCGCCAGCAGCCAAGGGACTAGCCAAGAGACCCAGTACTTC
CASSQGTSQETQYF
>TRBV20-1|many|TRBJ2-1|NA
TGCAGTGCCCCGAGACGGACGGATGAGCAGTTCTTC
CSAPRRTDEQFF
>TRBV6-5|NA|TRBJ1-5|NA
TGTGCCAGCAGTTACTCACGGTCTCGTCAGCCCCAGCATTTT
CASSYSRSRQPQHF
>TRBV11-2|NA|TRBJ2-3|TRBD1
TGTGCCAAGGTTGACAGGGATGAAGATACGCAGTATTTT
CAKVDRDEDTQYF
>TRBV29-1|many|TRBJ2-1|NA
TGCAGCGTGCCCTCCCGACGCAACAATGAGCAGTTCTTC
CSVPSRRNNEQFF
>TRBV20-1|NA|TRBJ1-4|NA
TGCAGTGCTCACGAAGACGAAAAACTGTTTTTT
CSAHEDEKLFF
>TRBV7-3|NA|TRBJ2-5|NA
TGTGCCAGCAGCTTAATCCCCTCCGTTCAAGAGACCCAGTACTTC
CASSLIPSVQETQYF
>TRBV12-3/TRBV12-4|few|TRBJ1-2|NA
TGTGCCAGCAGTTTAGAGGGGAGCTACTATGGCTACACCTTC
CASSLEGSYYGYTF
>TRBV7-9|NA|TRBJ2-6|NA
TGTGCCAGCAACACGGGTTCCCCTGGGGCCAACGTCCTGACTTTC
CASNTGSPGANVLTF
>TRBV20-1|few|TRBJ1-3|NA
TGCAGTGCTAGAGATAGTGTCCGCGGGGCCTGGTATCGGGACACCATATATTTT
CSARDSVRGAWYRDTIYF
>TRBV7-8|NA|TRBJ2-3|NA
TGTGCCAGCAGCTTAGCGGCAGGGGTAGGCACAGATACGCAGTATTTT
CASSLAAGVGTDTQYF
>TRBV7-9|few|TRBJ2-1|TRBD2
TGTGCCAGCAGCTTAGCATTAGCGGGGACTTACAATGAGCAGTTCTTC
CASSLALAGTYNEQFF
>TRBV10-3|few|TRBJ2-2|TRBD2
TGTGCCATGGGACTAGCGGGGGGGACCGGGGAGCTGTTTTTT
CAMGLAGGTGELFF
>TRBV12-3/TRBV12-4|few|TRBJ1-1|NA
TGTGCCAGCAGTGACTCTGCCGGGGCTGAAGCTTTCTTT
CASSDSAGAEAFF
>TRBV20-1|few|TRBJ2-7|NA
TGCAGTGCTAGAGATTGGATAACCTACGAGCAGTACTTC
CSARDWITYEQYF
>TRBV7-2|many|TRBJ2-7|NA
TGTGCCAGCAGCTTATCTGGTTCCTACGAGCAGTACTTC
CASSLSGSYEQYF
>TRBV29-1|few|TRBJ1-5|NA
TGCAGCGCCCTAGTGGGATTTGGCAATCAGCCCCAGCATTTT
CSALVGFGNQPQHF
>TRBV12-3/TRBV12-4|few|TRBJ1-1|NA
TGTGCCAGCAGCAATGCGGGAATAGGAGCTTTCTTT
CASSNAGIGAFF
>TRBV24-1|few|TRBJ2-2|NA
TGTGCCACCAGTGAATGGGACACCGGGGAGCTGTTTTTT
CATSEWDTGELFF
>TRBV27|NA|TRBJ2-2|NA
TGTGCCAGCAGTTTTTTTGACACCGGGGAGCTGTTTTTT
CASSFFDTGELFF
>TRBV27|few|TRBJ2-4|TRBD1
TGTGCCAGCAGTTTATCTAGCCGGGACAGGGGAAATAGCATTCAGTACTTC
CASSLSSRDRGNSIQYF
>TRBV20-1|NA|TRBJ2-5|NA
TGCAGTGCTAGTCGGGGGGCCGCCAGAGAGACCCAGTACTTC
CSASRGAARETQYF
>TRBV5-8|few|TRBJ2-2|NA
TGTGCCAGCACCAAAACCGGGACATCGGGACGCACCGGGGAGCTGTTTTTT
CASTKTGTSGRTGELFF
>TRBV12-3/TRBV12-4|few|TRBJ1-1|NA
TGTGCCAGCAGCCCCTCGGGGCCTAGCAGGTTTAACACTGAAGCTTTCTTT
CASSPSGPSRFNTEAFF
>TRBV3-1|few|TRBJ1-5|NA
TGTGCCAGCAGCCAGGCACCATTCGGATATCAGCCCCAGCATTTT
CASSQAPFGYQPQHF
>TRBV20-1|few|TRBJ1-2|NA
TGCAGTGCTAGAGAGCAACAGGTTCATTGGGGCTACACCTTC
CSAREQQVHWGYTF
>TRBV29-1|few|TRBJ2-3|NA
TGCAGCGTTAGGCAGCCTAGCACAGATACGCAGTATTTT
CSVRQPSTDTQYF
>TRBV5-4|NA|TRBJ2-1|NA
TGTGCCAGCAGCCCGGTTAACGACAATGAGCAGTTCTTC
CASSPVNDNEQFF